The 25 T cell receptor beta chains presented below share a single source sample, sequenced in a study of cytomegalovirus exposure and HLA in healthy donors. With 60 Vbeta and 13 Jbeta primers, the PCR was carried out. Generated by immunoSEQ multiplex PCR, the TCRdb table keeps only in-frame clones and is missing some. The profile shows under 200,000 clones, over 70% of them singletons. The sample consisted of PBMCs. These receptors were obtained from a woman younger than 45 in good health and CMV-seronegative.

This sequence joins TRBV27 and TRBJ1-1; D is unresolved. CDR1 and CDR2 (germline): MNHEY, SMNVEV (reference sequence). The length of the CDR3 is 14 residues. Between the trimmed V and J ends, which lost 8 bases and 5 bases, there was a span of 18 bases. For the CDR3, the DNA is TGTGCCAGCGCCAGGACTCCCGGAGGGACTGAAGCTTTCTTT. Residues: CASARTPGGTEAFF.

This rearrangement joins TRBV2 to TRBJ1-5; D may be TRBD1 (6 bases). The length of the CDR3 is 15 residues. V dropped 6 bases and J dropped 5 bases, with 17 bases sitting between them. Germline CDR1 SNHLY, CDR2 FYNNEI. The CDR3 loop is CASRDSGAGDQPQHF. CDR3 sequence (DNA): TGTGCCAGCAGGGATTCAGGGGCAGGCGATCAGCCCCAGCATTTT.

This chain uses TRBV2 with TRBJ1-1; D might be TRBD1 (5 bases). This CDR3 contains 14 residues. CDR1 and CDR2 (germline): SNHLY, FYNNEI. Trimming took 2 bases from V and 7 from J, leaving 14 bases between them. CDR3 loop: CASSEFRAALEAFF. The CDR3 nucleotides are TGTGCCAGCAGTGAATTCAGGGCGGCCCTTGAAGCTTTCTTT.

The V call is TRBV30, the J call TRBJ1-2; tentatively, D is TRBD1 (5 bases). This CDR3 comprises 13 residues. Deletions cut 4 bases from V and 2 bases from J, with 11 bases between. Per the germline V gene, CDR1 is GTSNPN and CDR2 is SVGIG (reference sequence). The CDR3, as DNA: TGTGCCTGGATCCTGGGGGGAAACTATGGCTACACCTTC. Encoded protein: CAWILGGNYGYTF.

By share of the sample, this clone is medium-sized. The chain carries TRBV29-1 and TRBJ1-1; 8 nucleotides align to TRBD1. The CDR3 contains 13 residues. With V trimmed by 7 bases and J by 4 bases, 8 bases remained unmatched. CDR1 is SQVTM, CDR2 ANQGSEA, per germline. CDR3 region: CSAGQGGGTEAFF. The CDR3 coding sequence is TGCAGCGCCGGACAGGGAGGTGGCACTGAAGCTTTCTTT.

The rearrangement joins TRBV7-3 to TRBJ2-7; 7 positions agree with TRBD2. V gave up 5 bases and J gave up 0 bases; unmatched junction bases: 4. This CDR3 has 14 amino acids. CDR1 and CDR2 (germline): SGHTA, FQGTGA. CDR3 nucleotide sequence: TGTGCCAGCAGCACGGGGGGTAGCTCCTACGAGCAGTACTTC. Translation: CASSTGGSSYEQYF.

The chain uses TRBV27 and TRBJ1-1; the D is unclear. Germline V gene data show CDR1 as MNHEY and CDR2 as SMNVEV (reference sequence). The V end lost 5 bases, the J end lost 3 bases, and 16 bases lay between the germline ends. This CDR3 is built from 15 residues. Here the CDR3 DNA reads TGTGCCAGCAGTCCCTCCGTGGGCGTAGACACTGAAGCTTTCTTT. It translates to CASSPSVGVDTEAFF.

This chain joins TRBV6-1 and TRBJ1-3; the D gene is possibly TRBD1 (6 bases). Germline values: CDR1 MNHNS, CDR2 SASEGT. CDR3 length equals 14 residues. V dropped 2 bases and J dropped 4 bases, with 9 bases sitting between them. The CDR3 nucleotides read TGTGCCAGCAGTGAACAGGGGTTCGGAAACACCATATATTTT. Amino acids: CASSEQGFGNTIYF.

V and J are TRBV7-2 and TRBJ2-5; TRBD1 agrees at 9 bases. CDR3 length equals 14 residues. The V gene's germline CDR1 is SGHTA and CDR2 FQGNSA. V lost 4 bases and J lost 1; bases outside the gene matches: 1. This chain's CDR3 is CASSYRGPQETQYF. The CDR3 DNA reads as TGTGCCAGCAGCTACAGGGGGCCCCAAGAGACCCAGTACTTC.

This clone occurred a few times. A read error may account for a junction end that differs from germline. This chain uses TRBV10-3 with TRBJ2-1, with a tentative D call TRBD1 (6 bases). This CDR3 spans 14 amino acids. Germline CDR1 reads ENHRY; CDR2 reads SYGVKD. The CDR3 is CASSYRATYNEQFF. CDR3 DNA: TGTGCCAGCAGTTACAGGGCCACCTACAATGAGCAGTTCTTC.

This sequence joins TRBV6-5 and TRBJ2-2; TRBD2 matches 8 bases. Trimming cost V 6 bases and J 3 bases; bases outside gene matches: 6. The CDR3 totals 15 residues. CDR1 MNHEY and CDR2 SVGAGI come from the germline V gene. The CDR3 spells CASSAGLGDTGELFF. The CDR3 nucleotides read TGTGCCAGCAGCGCGGGACTAGGGGACACCGGGGAGCTGTTTTTT.

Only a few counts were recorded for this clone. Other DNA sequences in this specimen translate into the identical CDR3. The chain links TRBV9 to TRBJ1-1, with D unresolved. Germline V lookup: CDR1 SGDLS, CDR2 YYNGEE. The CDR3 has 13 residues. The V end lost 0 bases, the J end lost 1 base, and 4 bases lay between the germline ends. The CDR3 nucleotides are TGTGCCAGCAGCGTAGGCAGGAACACTGAAGCTTTCTTT. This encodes CASSVGRNTEAFF. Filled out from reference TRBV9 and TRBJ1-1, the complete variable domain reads DSGVTQTPKHLITATGQRVTLRCSPRSGDLSVYWYQQSLDQGLQFLIQYYNGEERAKGNILERFSAQQFPDLHSELNLSSLELGDSALYFCASSVGRNTEAFFGQGTRLTVV.

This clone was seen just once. In DNA, the CDR3 is TGTGCCAGCAGCCGACCCGGACAGCCTTTCTATGGCTACACCTTC. Its protein is CASSRPGQPFYGYTF. V gene TRBV7-2 combines with J gene TRBJ1-2; D perhaps matches TRBD1 (6 bases). The CDR3 is 15 amino acids. From germline, CDR1 is SGHTA and CDR2 FQGNSA. Trimming cost V 5 bases and J 4 bases, with 17 bases left between them.

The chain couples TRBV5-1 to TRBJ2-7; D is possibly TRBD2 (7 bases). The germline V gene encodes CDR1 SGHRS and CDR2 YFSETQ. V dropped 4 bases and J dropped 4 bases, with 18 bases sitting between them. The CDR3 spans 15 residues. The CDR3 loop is CASSIEGGGRYEQYF. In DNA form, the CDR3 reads TGCGCCAGCAGCATCGAGGGGGGGGGCCGGTACGAGCAGTACTTC.

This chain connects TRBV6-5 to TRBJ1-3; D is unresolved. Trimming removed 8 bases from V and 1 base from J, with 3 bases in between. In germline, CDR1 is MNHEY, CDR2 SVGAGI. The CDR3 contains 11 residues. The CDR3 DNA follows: TGTGCCAGCTATTCTGGAAACACCATATATTTT. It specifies CASYSGNTIYF.

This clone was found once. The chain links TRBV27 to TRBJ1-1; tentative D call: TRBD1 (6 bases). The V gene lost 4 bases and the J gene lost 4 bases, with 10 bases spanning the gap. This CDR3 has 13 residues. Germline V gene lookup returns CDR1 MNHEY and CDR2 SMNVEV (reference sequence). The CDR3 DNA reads TGTGCCAGCAGTTCCAGGGGAAGCACTGAAGCTTTCTTT. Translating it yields CASSSRGSTEAFF.

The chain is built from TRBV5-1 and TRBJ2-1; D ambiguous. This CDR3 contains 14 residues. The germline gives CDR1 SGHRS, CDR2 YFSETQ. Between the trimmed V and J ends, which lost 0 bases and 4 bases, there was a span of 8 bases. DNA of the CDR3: TGCGCCAGCAGCTTGGAACTAACATACAATGAGCAGTTCTTC. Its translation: CASSLELTYNEQFF.

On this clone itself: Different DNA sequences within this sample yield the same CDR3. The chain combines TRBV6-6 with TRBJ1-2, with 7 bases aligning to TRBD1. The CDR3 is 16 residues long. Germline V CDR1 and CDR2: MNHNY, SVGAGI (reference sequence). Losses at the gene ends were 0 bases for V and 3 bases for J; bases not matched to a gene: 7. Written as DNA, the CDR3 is TGTGCCAGCAGTTACTCACAGACAGGGACCTACTATGGCTACACCTTC. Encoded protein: CASSYSQTGTYYGYTF.

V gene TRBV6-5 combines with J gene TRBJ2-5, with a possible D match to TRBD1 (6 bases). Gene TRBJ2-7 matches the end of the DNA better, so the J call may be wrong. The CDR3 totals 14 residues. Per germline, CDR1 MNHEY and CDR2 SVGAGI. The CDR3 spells CASSYELRGAEQYF. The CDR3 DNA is TGTGCCAGCAGTTACGAACTCAGGGGTGCCGAGCAGTACTTC.

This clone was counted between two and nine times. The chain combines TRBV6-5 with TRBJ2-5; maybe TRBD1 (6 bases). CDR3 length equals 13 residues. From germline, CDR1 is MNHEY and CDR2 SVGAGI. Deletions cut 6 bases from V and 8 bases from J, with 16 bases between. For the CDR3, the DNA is TGTGCCAGCAGCCCGCCCGGGACACCTACCCAGTACTTC. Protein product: CASSPPGTPTQYF.

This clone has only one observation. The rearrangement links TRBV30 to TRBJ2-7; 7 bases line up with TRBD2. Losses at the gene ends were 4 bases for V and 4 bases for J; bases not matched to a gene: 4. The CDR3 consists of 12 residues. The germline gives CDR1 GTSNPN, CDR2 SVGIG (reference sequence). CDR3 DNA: TGTGCCTGGAATCGAGCGGGGTACGAGCAGTACTTC. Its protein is CAWNRAGYEQYF.

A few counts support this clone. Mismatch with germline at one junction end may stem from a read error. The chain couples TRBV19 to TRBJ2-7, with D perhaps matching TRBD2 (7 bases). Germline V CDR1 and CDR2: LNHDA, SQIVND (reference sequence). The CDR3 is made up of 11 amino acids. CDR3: CAAGGPYEQYF. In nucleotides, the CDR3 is TGCGCCGCCGGGGGGCCGTACGAGCAGTACTTC.

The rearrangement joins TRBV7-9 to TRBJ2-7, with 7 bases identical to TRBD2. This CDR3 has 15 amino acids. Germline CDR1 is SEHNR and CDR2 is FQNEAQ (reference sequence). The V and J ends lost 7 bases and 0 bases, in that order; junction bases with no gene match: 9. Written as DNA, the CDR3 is TGTGCCAGCACCCCATGGGGGGGACTCTCCTACGAGCAGTACTTC. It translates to CASTPWGGLSYEQYF.

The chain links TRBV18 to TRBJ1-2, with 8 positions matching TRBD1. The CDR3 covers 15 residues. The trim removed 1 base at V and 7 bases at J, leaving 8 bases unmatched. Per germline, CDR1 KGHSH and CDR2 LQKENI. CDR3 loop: CASSPLAGQAFGYTF. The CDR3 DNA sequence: TGTGCCAGCTCACCACTGGCGGGACAGGCATTTGGCTACACCTTC. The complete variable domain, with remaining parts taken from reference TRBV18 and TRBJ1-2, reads NAGVMQNPRHLVRRRGQEARLRCSPMKGHSHVYWYRQLPEEGLKFMVYLQKENIIDESGMPKERFSAEFPKEGPSILRIQQVVRGDSAAYFCASSPLAGQAFGYTFGSGTRLTVV.

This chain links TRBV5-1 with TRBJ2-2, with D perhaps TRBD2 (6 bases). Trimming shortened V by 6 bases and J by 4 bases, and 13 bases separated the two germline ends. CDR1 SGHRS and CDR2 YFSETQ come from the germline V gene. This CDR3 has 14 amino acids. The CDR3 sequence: CASTLGGITGELFF. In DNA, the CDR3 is TGCGCCAGCACCCTGGGGGGTATCACCGGGGAGCTGTTTTTT.